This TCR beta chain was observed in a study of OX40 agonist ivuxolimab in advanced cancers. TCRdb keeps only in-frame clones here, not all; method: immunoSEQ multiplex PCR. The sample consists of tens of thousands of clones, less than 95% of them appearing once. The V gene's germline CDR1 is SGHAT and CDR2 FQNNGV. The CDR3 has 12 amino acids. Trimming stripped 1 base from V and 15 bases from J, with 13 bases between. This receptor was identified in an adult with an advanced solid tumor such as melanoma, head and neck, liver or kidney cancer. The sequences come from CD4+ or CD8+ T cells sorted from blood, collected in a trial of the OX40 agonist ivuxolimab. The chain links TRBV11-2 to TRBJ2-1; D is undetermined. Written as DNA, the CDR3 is TGTGCCAGCAGCTTAGCCGAAGGTATTCCGTTCTTC. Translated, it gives CASSLAEGIPFF. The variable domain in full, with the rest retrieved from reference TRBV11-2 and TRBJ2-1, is EAGVAQSPRYKIIEKRQSVAFWCNPISGHATLYWYQQILGQGPKLLIQFQNNGVVDDSQLPKDRFSAERLKGVDSTLKIQPAKLEDSAVYLCASSLAEGIPFFGPGTRLTVL.